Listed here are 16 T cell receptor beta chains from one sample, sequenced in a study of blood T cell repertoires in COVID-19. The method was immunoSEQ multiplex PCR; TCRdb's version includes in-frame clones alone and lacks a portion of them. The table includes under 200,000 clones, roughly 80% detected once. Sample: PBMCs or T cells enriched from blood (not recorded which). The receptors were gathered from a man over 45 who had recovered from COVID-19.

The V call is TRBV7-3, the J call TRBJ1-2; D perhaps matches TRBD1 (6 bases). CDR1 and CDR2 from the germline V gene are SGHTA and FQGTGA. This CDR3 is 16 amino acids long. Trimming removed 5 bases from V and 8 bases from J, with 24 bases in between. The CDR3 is CASSLIGPGQKGGYTF. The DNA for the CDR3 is TGTGCCAGCAGCCTGATAGGGCCAGGACAGAAAGGAGGCTACACCTTC.

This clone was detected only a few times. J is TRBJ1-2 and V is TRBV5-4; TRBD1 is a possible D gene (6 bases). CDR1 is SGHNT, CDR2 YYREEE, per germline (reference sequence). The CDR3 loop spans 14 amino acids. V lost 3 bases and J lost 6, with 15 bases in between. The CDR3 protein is CASSSGGAFNGYTF. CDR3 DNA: TGTGCCAGCAGCTCGGGGGGGGCTTTTAATGGCTACACCTTC.

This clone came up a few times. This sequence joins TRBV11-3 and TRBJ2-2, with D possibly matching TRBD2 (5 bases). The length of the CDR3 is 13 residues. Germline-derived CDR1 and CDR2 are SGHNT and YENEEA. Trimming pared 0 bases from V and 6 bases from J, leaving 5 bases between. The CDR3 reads CASSLEGAGELFF. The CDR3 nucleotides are TGTGCCAGCAGCTTAGAGGGAGCCGGGGAGCTGTTTTTT.

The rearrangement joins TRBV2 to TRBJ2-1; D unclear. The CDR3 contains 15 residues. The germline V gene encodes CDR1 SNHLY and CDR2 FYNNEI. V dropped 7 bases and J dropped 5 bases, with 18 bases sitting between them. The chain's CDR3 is CASKGPDNNNNEQFF. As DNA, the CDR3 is TGTGCCAGCAAAGGTCCTGACAACAATAACAATGAGCAGTTCTTC.

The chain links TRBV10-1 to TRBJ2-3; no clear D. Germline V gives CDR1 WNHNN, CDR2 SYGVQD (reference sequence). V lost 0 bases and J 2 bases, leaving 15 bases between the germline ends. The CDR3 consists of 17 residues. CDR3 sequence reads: CASSESNRQRVTDTQYF. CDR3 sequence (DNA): TGCGCCAGCAGTGAGTCGAATCGCCAGCGAGTCACAGATACGCAGTATTTT.

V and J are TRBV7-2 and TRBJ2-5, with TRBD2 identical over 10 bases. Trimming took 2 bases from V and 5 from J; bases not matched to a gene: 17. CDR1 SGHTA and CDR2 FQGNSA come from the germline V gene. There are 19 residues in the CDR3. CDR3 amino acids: CASSLRMLSGGAVRETQYF. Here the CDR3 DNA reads TGTGCCAGCAGCTTAAGAATGTTAAGCGGGGGGGCGGTTAGGGAGACCCAGTACTTC.

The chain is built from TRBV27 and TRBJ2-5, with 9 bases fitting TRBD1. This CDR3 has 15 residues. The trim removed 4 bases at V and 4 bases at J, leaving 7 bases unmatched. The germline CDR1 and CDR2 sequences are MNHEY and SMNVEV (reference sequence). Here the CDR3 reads CASSSLQGARETQYF. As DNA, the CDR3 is TGTGCCAGCAGTTCTCTACAGGGGGCAAGAGAGACCCAGTACTTC.

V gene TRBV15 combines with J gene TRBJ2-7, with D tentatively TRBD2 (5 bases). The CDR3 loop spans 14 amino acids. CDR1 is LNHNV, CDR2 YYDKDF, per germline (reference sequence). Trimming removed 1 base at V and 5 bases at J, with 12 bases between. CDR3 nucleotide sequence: TGTGCCACCAGCAGAGGGACGAGGGCCAACGAGCAGTACTTC. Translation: CATSRGTRANEQYF.

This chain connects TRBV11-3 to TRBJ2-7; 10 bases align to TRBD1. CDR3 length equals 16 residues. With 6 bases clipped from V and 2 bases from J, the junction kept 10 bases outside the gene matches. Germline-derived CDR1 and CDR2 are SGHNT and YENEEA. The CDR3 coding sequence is TGTGCCAGCAGTCTCTACTGGACAGGGGGACCCTACGAGCAGTACTTC. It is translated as CASSLYWTGGPYEQYF. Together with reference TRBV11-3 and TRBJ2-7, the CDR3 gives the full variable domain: EAGVVQSPRYKIIEKKQPVAFWCNPISGHNTLYWYLQNLGQGPELLIRYENEEAVDDSQLPKDRFSAERLKGVDSTLKIQPAELGDSAVYLCASSLYWTGGPYEQYFGPGTRLTVT.

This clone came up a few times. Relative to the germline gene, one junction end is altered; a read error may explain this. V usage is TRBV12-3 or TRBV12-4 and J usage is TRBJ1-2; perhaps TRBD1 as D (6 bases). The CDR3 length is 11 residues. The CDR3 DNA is TGTGCCAGCAGTTTTGGGGGCGTAGTGTCCTTC. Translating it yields CASSFGGVVSF.

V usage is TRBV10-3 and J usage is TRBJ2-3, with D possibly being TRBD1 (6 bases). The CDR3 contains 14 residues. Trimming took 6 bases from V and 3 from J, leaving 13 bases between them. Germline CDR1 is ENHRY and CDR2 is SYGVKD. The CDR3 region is CAISRGEGTDTQYF. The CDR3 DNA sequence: TGTGCCATCAGCAGGGGTGAAGGAACAGATACGCAGTATTTT.

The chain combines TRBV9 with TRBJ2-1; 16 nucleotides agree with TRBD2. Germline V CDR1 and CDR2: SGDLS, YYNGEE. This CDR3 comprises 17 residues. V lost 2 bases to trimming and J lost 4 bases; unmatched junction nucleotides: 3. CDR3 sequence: CASSVGTSGGVYNEQFF. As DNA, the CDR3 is TGTGCCAGCAGCGTGGGGACTAGCGGGGGGGTATACAATGAGCAGTTCTTC.

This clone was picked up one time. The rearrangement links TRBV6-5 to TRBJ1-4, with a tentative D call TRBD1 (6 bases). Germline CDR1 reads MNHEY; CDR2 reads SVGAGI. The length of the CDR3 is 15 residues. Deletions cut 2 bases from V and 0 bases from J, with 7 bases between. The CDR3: CASSYEGATNEKLFF. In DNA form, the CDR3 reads TGTGCCAGCAGTTACGAGGGGGCAACTAATGAAAAACTGTTTTTT.

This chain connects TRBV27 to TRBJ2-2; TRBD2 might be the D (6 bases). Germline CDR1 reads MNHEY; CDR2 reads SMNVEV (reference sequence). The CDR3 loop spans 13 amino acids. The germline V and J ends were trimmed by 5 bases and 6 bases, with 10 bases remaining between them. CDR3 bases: TGTGCCAGCAGTGTAGGGGAGGCCGGGGAGCTGTTTTTT. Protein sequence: CASSVGEAGELFF.

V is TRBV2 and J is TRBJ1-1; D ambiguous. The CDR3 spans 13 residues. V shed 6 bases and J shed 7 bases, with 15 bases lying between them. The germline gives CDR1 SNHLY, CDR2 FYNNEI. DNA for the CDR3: TGTGCCAGCAGGGTTAAGTCAAGCCTTGAAGCTTTCTTT. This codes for CASRVKSSLEAFF. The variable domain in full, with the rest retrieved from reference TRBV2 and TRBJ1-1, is EPEVTQTPSHQVTQMGQEVILRCVPISNHLYFYWYRQILGQKVEFLVSFYNNEISEKSEIFDDQFSVERPDGSNFTLKIRSTKLEDSAMYFCASRVKSSLEAFFGQGTRLTVV.

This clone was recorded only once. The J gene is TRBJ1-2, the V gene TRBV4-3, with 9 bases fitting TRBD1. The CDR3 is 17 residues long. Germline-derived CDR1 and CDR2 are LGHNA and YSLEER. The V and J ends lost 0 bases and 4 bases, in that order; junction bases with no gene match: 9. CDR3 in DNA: TGCGCCAGCAGCCAAGATCCCTGGACAGGGGCTCTCTATGGCTACACCTTC. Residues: CASSQDPWTGALYGYTF.